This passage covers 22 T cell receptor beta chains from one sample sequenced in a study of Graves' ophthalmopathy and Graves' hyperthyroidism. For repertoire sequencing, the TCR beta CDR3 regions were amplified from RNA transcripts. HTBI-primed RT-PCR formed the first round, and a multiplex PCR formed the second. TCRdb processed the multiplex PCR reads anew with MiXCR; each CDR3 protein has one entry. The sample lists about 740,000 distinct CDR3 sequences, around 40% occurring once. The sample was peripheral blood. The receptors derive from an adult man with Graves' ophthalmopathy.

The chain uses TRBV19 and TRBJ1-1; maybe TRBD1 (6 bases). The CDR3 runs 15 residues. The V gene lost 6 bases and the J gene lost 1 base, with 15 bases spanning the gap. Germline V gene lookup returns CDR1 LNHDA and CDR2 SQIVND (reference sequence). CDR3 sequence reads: CASRRGGRANTEAFF. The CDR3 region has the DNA TGTGCCAGTAGACGGGGGGGCCGAGCGAACACTGAAGCTTTCTTT.

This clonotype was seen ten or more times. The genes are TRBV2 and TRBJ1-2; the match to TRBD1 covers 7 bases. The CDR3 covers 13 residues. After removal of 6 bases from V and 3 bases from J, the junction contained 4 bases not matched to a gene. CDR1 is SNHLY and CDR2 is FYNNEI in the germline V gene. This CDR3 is CASSGTDYYGYTF. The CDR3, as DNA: TGTGCCAGCAGCGGGACAGACTACTATGGCTACACCTTC.

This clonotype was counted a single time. In DNA, the CDR3 is TGTGCCAGTAGTATGAGGACAGGAGGTCCCACCACCGGGGAGCTGTTTTTT. Encoded protein: CASSMRTGGPTTGELFF. The chain employs TRBV19 and TRBJ2-2; 7 bases line up with TRBD1. The CDR3 loop spans 17 amino acids. Germline trimming cut 3 bases from V and 4 bases from J; bases unmatched to any gene: 11. Per germline, CDR1 LNHDA and CDR2 SQIVND (reference sequence). Together with reference TRBV19 and TRBJ2-2, the CDR3 gives the full variable domain: DGGITQSPKYLFRKEGQNVTLSCEQNLNHDAMYWYRQDPGQGLRLIYYSQIVNDFQKGDIAEGYSVSREKKESFPLTVTSAQKNPTAFYLCASSMRTGGPTTGELFFGEGSRLTVL.

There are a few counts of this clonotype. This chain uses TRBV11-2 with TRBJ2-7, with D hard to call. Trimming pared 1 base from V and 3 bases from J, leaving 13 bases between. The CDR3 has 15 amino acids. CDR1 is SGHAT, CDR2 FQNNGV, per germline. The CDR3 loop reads CASSLVDGYGYEQYF. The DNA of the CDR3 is TGTGCCAGCAGCTTAGTTGATGGGTACGGCTACGAGCAGTACTTC.

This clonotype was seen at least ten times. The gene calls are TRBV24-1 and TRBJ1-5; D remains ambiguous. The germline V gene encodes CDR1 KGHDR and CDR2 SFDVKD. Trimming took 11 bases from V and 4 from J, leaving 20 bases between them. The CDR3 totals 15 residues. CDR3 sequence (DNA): TGTGCCAGCGGACCATCGGGCGGGCGGAATCAGCCCCAGCATTTT. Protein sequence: CASGPSGGRNQPQHF.

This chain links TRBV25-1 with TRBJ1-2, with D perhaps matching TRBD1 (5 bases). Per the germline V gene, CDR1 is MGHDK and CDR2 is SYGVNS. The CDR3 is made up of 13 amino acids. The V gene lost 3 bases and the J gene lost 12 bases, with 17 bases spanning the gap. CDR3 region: CASSDRGNSGNTF. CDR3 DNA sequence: TGTGCCAGCAGTGATCGGGGGAACTCTGGAAACACCTTC.

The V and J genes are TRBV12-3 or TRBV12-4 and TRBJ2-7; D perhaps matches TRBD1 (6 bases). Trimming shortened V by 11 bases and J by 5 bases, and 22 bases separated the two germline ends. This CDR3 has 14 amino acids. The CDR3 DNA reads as TGTGCCGTAGGACCGACAGGAATATACCACGAGCAGTACTTC. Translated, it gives CAVGPTGIYHEQYF.

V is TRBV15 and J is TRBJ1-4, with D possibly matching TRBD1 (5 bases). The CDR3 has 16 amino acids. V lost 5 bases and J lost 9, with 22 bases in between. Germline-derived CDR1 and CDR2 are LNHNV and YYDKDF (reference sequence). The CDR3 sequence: CATSGSLGGAFKKLFF. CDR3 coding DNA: TGTGCCACCAGCGGATCCCTTGGGGGAGCATTTAAAAAACTGTTTTTT.

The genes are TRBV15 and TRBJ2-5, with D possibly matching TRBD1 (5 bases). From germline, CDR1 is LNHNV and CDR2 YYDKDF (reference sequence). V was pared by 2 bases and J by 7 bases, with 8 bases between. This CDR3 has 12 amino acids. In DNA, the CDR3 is TGTGCCACCAGCAGACCCAGGGTGACCCAGTACTTC. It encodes CATSRPRVTQYF.

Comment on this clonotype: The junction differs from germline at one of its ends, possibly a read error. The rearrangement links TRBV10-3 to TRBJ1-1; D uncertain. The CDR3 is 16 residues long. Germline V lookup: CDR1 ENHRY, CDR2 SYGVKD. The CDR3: CASSVEGLVPNTEAFF. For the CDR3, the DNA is TGTGCCAGCAGTGTGGAGGGTTTGGTCCCGAACACTGAAGCTTTCTTT.

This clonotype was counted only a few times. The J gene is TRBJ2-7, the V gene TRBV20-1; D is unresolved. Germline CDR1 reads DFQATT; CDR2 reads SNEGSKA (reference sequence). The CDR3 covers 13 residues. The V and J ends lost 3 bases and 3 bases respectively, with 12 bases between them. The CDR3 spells CSASPGELYEQYF. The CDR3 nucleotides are TGCAGTGCTAGTCCGGGTGAACTCTACGAGCAGTACTTC.

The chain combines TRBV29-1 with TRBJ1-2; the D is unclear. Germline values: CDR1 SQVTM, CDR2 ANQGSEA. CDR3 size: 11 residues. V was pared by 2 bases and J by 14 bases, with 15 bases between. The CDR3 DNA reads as TGCAGCGTTGAACTGGCGGGGATAAGGACCTTC. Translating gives CSVELAGIRTF. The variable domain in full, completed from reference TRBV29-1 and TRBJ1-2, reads SAVISQKPSRDICQRGTSLTIQCQVDSQVTMMFWYRQQPGQSLTLIATANQGSEATYESGFVIDKFPISRPNLTFSTLTVSNMSPEDSSIYLCSVELAGIRTFGSGTRLTVV.

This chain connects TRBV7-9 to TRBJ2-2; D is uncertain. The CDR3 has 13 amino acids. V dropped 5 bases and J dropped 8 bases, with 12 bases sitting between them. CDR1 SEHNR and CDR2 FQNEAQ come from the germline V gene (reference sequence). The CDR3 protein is CASSGQKSGELFF. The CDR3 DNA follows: TGTGCCAGCAGCGGGCAAAAATCAGGGGAGCTGTTTTTT.

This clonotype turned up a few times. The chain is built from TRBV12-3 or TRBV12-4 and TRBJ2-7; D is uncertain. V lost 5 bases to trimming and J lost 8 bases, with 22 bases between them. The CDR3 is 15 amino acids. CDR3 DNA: TGTGCCAGCAGTCAGAGAAGGACGGGTACAGCCCAGCAGTACTTC. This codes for CASSQRRTGTAQQYF.

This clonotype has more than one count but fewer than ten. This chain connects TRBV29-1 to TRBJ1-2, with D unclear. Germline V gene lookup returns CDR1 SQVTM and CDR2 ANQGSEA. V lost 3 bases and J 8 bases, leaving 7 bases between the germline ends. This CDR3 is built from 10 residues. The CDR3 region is CSVDGGGYTF. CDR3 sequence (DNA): TGCAGCGTTGATGGAGGGGGCTACACCTTC.

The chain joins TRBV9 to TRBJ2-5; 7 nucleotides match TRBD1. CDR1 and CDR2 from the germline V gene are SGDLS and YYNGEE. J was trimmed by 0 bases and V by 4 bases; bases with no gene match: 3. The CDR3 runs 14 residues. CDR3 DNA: TGTGCCAGCAGCCGGACAGGTTACCAAGAGACCCAGTACTTC. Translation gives CASSRTGYQETQYF.

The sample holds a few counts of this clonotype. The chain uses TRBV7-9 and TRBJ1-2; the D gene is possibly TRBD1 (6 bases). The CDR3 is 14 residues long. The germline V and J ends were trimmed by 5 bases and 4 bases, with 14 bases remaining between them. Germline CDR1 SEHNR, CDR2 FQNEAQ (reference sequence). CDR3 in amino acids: CASSITGSPYGYTF. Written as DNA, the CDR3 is TGTGCCAGCAGCATTACAGGGTCTCCCTATGGCTACACCTTC.

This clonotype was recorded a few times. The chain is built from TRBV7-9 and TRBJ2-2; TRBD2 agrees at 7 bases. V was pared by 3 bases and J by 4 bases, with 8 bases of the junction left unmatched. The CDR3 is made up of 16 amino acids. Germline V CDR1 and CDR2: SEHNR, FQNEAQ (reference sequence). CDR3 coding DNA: TGTGCCAGCAGCTTCGTCCGCGGGGGATCCACCGGGGAGCTGTTTTTT. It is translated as CASSFVRGGSTGELFF. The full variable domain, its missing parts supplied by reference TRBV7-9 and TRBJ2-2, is DTGVSQNPRHKITKRGQNVTFRCDPISEHNRLYWYRQTLGQGPEFLTYFQNEAQLEKSRLLSDRFSAERPKGSFSTLEIQRTEQGDSAMYLCASSFVRGGSTGELFFGEGSRLTVL.

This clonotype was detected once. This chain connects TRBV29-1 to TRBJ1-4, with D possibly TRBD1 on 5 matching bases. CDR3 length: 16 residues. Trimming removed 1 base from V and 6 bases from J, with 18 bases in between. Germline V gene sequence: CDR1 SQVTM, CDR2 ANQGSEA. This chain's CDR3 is CSVEGGASTGDEKLFF. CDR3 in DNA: TGCAGCGTTGAAGGGGGCGCAAGCACCGGGGATGAAAAACTGTTTTTT.

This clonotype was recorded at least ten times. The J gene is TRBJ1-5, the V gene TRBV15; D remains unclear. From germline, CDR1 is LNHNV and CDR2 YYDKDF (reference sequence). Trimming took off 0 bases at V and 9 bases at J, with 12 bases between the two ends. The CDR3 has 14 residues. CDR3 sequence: CATSRDYKGWPQHF. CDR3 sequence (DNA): TGTGCCACCAGCAGAGATTATAAAGGTTGGCCCCAGCATTTT. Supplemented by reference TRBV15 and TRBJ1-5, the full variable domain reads DAMVIQNPRYQVTQFGKPVTLSCSQTLNHNVMYWYQQKSSQAPKLLFHYYDKDFNNEADTPDNFQSRRPNTSFCFLDIRSPGLGDTAMYLCATSRDYKGWPQHFGDGTRLSIL.

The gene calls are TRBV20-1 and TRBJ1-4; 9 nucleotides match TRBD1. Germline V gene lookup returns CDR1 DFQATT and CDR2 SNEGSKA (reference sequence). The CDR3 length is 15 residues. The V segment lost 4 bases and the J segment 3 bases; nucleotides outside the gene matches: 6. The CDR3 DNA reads TGCAGTGCTACAGGGACAGGGTCGGCTAATGAAAAACTGTTTTTT. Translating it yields CSATGTGSANEKLFF.

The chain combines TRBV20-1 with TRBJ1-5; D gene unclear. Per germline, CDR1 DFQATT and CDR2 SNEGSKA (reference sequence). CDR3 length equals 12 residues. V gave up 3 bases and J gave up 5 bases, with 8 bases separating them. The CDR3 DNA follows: TGCAGTGCTAGTAATCCAGATCAGCCCCAGCATTTT. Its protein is CSASNPDQPQHF.